The clone carrying this T cell receptor beta chain came up a few times. Its antigen is not identified. The CDR3 length is 15 residues. Germline CDR1 reads SGHAT; CDR2 reads FQNNGV. V trimming: 4 bases; J trimming: 2 bases; junction bases outside the gene matches: 7. Method: immunoSEQ multiplex PCR; TCRdb's copy keeps in-frame clones and lacks some. The profile covers 50,000 to 65,000 clones, with approximately 88% appearing a single time and about 9% taken by the ten largest. This sample was included in a study of a mutant IDH1 vaccine in newly diagnosed glioma. Study-wide context: Vaccinations were initiated 4-6 weeks following radiotherapy alone, or were given together with temozolomide cycles.

Time point given: week 11, during vaccination. Vaccination comprised doses that each held 300 ug of mutant IDH1 20-mer peptide, plus topical imiquimod. The V gene is TRBV11-2, the J gene TRBJ1-2, with 7 bases that match TRBD1. The sample consisted of PBMCs, taken from a glioma patient whose treatment included an IDH1 peptide vaccine. This TCR derives from a woman in her fifties or sixties with glioma. As DNA, the CDR3 is TGTGCCAGCAGCTCGTTCCGGGACAGCAACTATGGCTACACCTTC. It specifies CASSSFRDSNYGYTF. The complete variable domain, with remaining parts taken from reference TRBV11-2 and TRBJ1-2, reads EAGVAQSPRYKIIEKRQSVAFWCNPISGHATLYWYQQILGQGPKLLIQFQNNGVVDDSQLPKDRFSAERLKGVDSTLKIQPAKLEDSAVYLCASSSFRDSNYGYTFGSGTRLTVV.